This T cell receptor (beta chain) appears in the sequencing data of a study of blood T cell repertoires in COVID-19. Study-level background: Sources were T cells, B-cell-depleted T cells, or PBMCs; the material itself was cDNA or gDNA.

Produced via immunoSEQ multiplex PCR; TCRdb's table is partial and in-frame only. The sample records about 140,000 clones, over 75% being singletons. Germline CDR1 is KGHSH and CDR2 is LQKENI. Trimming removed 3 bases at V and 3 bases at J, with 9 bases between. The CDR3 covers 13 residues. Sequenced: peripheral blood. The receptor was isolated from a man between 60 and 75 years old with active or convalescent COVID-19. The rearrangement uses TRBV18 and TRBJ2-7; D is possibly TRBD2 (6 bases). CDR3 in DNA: TGTGCCAGCTCACCCGGACTACACTACGAGCAGTACTTC. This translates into CASSPGLHYEQYF.